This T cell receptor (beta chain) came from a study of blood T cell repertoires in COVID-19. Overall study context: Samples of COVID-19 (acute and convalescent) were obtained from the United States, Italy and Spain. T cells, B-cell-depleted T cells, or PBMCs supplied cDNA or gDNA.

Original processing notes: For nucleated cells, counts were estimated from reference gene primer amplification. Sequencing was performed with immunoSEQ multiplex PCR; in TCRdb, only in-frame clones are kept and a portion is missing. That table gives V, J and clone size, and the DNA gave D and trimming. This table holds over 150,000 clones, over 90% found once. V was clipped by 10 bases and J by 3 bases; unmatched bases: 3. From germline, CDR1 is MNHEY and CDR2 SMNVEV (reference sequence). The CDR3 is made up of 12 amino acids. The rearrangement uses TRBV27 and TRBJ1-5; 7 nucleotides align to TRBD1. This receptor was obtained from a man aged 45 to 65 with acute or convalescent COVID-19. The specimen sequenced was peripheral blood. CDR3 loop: CATGQPNQPQHF. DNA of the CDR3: TGTGCCACGGGACAGCCCAATCAGCCCCAGCATTTT.